The present entry profiles one T cell receptor beta chain with its context. The record originates from a study of blood T cell repertoires in COVID-19. The repertoire was sequenced with immunoSEQ multiplex PCR; TCRdb's copy has only in-frame clones and lacks some. Here the sample spans fewer than 250,000 clones, roughly 91% being singletons. The CDR3 is made up of 13 amino acids. Trimming removed 5 bases at V and 1 base at J, with 8 bases between. CDR1 and CDR2 (germline): MNHEY, SVGAGI. The chain carries TRBV6-5 and TRBJ1-1; D may be TRBD1 (6 bases). Sequences were obtained from peripheral blood. The receptor was isolated from a man in his thirties or forties with COVID-19, enrolled during active disease. The CDR3 region has the DNA TGTGCCAGCAGTCAGGGACAGAACACTGAAGCTTTCTTT. The encoded protein is CASSQGQNTEAFF.